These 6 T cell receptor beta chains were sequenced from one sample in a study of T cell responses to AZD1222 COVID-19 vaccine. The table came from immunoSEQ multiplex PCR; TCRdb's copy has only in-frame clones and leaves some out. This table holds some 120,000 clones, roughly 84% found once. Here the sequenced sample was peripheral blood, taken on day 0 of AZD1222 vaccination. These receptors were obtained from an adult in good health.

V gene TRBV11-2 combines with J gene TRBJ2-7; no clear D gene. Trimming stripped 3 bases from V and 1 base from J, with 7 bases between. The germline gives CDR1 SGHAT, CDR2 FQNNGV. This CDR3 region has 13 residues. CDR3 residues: CASSFVQSYEQYF. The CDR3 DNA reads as TGTGCCAGCAGCTTTGTACAGTCCTACGAGCAGTACTTC.

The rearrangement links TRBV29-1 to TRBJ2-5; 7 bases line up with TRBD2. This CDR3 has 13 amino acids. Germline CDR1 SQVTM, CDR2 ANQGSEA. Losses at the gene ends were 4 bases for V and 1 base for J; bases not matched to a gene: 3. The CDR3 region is CSVVLAAQETQYF. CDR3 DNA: TGCAGCGTTGTTCTAGCGGCCCAAGAGACCCAGTACTTC.

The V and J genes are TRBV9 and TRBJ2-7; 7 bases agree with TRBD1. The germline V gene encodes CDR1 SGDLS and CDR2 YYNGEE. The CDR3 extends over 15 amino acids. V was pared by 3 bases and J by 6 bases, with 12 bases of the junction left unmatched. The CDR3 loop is CASSASQGSPGEQYF. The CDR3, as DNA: TGTGCCAGCAGCGCATCACAGGGGTCCCCCGGCGAGCAGTACTTC.

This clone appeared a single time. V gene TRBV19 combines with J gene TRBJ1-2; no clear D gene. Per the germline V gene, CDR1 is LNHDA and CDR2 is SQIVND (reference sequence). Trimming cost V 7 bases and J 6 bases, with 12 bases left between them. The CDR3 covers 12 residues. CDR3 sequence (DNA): TGTGCCAGTAACTCCGGGAGGAATGGCTACACCTTC. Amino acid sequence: CASNSGRNGYTF.

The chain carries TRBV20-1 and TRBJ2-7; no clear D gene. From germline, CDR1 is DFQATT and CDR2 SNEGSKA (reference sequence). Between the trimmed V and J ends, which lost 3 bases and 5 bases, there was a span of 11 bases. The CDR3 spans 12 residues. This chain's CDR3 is CSASEGIHEQYF. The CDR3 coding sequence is TGCAGTGCTAGTGAAGGGATCCACGAGCAGTACTTC.

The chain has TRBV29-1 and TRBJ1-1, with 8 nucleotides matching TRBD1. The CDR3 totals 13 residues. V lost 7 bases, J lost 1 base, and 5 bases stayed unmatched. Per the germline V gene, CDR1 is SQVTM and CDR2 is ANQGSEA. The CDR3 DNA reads TGCAGCGACCGGGACAGGACGAACACTGAAGCTTTCTTT. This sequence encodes CSDRDRTNTEAFF.